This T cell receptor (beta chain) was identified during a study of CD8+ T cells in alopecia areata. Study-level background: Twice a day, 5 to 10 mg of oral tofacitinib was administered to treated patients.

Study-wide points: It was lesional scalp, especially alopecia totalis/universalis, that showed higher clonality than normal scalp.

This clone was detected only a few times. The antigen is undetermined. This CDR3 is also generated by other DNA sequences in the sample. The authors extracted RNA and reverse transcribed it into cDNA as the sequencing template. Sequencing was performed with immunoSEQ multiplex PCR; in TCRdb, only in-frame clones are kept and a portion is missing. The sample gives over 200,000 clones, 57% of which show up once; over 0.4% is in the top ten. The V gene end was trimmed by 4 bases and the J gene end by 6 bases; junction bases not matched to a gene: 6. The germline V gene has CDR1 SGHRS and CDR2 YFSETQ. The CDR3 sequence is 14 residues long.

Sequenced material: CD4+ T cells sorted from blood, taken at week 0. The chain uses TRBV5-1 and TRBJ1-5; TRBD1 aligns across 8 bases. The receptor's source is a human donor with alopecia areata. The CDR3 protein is CASSPGQGGQPQHF. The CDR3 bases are TGCGCCAGCAGCCCCGGACAGGGCGGTCAGCCCCAGCATTTT.